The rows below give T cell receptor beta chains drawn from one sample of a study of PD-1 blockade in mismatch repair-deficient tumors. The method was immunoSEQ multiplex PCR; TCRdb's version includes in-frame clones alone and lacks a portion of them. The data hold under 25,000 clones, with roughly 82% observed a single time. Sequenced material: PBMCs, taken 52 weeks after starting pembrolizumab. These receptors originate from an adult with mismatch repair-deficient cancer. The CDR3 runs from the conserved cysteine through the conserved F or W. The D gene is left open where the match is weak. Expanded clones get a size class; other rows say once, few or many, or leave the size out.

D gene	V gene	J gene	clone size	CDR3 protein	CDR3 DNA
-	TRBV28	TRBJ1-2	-	CASSPGTQLRYGYTF	TGTGCCAGCAGTCCCGGGACTCAGCTCCGATATGGCTACACCTTC
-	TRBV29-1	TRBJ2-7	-	CSVGVIGGTYEQYF	TGCAGCGTTGGTGTTATCGGGGGTACCTACGAGCAGTACTTC
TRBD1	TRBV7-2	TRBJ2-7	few	CASSLASGGLGEQYF	TGTGCCAGCAGCTTAGCGTCAGGGGGTCTAGGCGAGCAGTACTTC
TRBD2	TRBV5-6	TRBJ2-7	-	CASSLLAGGNEQYF	TGTGCCAGCAGCTTACTAGCGGGAGGTAACGAGCAGTACTTC
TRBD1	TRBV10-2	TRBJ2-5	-	CASSGQGAIEETQYF	TGCGCCAGCAGTGGACAGGGGGCGATAGAAGAGACCCAGTACTTC
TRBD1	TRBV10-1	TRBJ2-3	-	CASSDMSGGSDTQYF	TGCGCCAGCAGTGATATGTCAGGGGGCTCAGATACGCAGTATTTT
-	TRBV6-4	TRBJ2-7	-	CASRHRDSYEQYF	TGTGCCAGCAGACACCGGGACTCCTACGAGCAGTACTTC
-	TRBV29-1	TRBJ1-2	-	CSAGWAGDHGYTF	TGCAGCGCCGGGTGGGCAGGGGATCATGGCTACACCTTC
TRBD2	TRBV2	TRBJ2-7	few	CASSVSGTSAYEQYF	TGTGCCAGCAGCGTGTCCGGGACTAGCGCGTACGAGCAGTACTTC
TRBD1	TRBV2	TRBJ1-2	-	CASSEQGAGGYTF	TGTGCCAGCAGTGAGCAGGGGGCAGGTGGCTACACCTTC
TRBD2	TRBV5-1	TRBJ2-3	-	CASSRRLAPTRGTDTQYF	TGCGCCAGCAGCCGAAGACTAGCACCAACACGGGGCACAGATACGCAGTATTTT
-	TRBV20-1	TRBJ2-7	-	CSAKGTYEQYF	TGCAGTGCTAAGGGGACCTACGAGCAGTACTTC
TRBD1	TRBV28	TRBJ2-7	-	CASSYTTGGDYEQYF	TGTGCCAGCAGTTATACGACAGGGGGCGACTACGAGCAGTACTTC
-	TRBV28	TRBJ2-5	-	CASTLGVGDETQYF	TGTGCCAGCACTTTAGGTGTGGGAGACGAGACCCAGTACTTC
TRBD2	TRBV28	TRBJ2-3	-	CASSSWTSGGSGTDTQYF	TGTGCCAGCAGTTCCTGGACTAGCGGGGGGTCCGGCACAGATACGCAGTATTTT
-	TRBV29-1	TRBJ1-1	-	CSVRATGRTEAFF	TGCAGCGTCCGGGCGACAGGTAGAACTGAAGCTTTCTTT
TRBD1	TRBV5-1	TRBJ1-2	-	CASSLAVGQGALMGYTF	TGCGCCAGCAGCTTGGCCGTGGGACAGGGGGCATTAATGGGCTACACCTTC
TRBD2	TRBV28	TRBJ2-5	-	CASTIPGGETQYF	TGTGCCAGCACTATTCCGGGGGGGGAGACCCAGTACTTC
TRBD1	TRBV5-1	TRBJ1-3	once	CASSHGTGAGNTIYF	TGCGCCAGCAGCCACGGGACAGGGGCTGGAAACACCATATATTTT
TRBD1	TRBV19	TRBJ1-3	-	CASSTGTAHSGNTIYF	TGTGCCAGTAGTACCGGGACAGCTCACTCTGGAAACACCATATATTTT
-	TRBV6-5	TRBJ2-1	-	CASSPRSYNEQFF	TGTGCCAGCAGTCCGCGATCCTACAATGAGCAGTTCTTC
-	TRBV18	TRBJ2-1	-	CASSPPGAYEQFF	TGTGCCAGCTCACCACCGGGGGCCTATGAGCAGTTCTTC
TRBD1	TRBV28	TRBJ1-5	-	CASSYAGGSNQPQHF	TGTGCCAGCAGTTATGCAGGGGGAAGCAATCAGCCCCAGCATTTT
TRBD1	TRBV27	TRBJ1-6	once	CASKKGDRDTSPLHF	TGTGCCAGCAAGAAGGGGGACAGGGATACTTCACCCCTCCACTTT
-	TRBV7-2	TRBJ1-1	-	CASSLSYTEAFF	TGTGCCAGCAGCTTATCATACACTGAAGCTTTCTTT
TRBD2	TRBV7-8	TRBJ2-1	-	CASSFSGSPYNEQFF	TGTGCCAGCAGCTTTAGCGGGAGTCCCTACAATGAGCAGTTCTTC
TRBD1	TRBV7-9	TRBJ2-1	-	CASSLIFTGAEQFF	TGTGCCAGCAGCTTAATTTTCACAGGGGCTGAGCAGTTCTTC
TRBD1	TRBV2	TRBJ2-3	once	CASSLQGAPGDTQYF	TGTGCCAGCAGTTTACAGGGGGCGCCGGGAGATACGCAGTATTTT
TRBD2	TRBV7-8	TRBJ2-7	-	CASSLRTSGTYEQYF	TGTGCCAGCAGCCTACGGACTAGCGGAACCTACGAGCAGTACTTC
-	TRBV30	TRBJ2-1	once	CAWSMGTGSYNEQFF	TGTGCCTGGAGTATGGGGACTGGCTCCTACAATGAGCAGTTCTTC
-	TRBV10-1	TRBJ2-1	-	CASRDSTRNEQFF	TGCGCCAGCAGGGACTCAACTCGCAATGAGCAGTTCTTC
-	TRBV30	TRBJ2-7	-	CAWSGRDSYEQYF	TGTGCCTGGAGTGGCCGGGACTCCTACGAGCAGTACTTC
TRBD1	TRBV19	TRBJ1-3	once	CASSIRDGTGGNTIYF	TGTGCCAGTAGTATTCGAGACGGGACAGGGGGAAACACCATATATTTT
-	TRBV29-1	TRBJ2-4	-	CSVEYKGGIQYF	TGCAGCGTTGAGTACAAAGGGGGCATTCAGTACTTC
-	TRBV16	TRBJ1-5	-	CASSQQASNQPQHF	TGTGCCAGCAGCCAACAGGCTAGCAATCAGCCCCAGCATTTT
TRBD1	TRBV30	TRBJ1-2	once	CASWTGGNGYTF	TGTGCCTCCTGGACAGGGGGGAATGGCTACACCTTC
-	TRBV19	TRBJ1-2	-	CASSIGGGGYTF	TGTGCCAGTAGTATAGGGGGAGGAGGCTACACCTTC
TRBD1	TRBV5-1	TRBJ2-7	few	CASSPRQGDYEQYF	TGCGCCAGCAGCCCCCGACAGGGGGACTACGAGCAGTACTTC
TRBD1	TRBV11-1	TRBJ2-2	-	CASSLVWWDRAGELFF	TGTGCCAGCAGCTTGGTATGGTGGGACAGGGCCGGGGAGCTGTTTTTT
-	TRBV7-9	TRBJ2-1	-	CASSLQGGRVNNEQFF	TGTGCCAGCAGCTTACAAGGTGGCAGGGTGAACAATGAGCAGTTCTTC
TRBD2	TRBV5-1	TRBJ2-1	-	CASKLAGDDYNEQFF	TGCGCCAGCAAACTAGCGGGAGATGACTACAATGAGCAGTTCTTC
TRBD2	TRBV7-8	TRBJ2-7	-	CASSSGGHEQYF	TGTGCCAGCAGCTCGGGGGGGCACGAGCAGTACTTC